This T cell receptor (beta chain) was obtained from a study of cytomegalovirus exposure and HLA in healthy donors. At the level of the study: Most donors, approximately 82% of roughly 400 genotyped, fell in the Caucasian-associated ancestry cluster.

As for the donors, each was a healthy bone marrow donor. 13 Jbeta primers and 60 Vbeta primers were used for the PCR. The assay was immunoSEQ multiplex PCR, and TCRdb's table has in-frame clones only and misses some. The sample lists roughly 200,000 clones; about three quarters were seen once. The study, taken as a whole, reports: When analyzed later, the rates of TCR association showed variation by HLA locus, with DRB1 the most and HLA-C the fewest. A further, later analysis showed that HLA-associated TCR beta chains (compared with equally common others) were more clonally expanded.

With respect to this clone: The antigen is not known.

The V gene's germline CDR1 is MNHEY and CDR2 SMNVEV (reference sequence). V shed 3 bases and J shed 4 bases, with 9 bases lying between them. There are 13 residues in the CDR3. Sequenced input: PBMCs. This rearrangement joins TRBV27 to TRBJ1-2; D might be TRBD1 (5 bases). The TCR was taken from a man in his forties or fifties in good health and CMV-seronegative. The CDR3 reads CASSFQGLYGYTF. The CDR3 DNA follows: TGTGCCAGCAGTTTCCAGGGCCTCTATGGCTACACCTTC.